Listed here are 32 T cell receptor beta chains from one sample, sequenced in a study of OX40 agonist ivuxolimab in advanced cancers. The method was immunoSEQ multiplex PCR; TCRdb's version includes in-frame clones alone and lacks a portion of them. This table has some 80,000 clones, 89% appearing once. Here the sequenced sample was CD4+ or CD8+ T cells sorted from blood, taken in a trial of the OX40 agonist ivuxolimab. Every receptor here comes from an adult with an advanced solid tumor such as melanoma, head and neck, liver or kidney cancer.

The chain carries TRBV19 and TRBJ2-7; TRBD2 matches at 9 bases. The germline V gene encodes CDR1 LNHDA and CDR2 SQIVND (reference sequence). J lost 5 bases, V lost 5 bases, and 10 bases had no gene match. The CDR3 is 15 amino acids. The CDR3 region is CASSSTGGRANEQYF. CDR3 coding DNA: TGTGCCAGTAGTTCTACCGGCGGGAGGGCCAACGAGCAGTACTTC.

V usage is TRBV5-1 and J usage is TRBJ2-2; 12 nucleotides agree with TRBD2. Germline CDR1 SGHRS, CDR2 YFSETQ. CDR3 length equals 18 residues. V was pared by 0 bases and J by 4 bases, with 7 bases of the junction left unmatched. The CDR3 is CASSLGLAGVIPTGELFF. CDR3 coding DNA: TGCGCCAGCAGCTTGGGACTAGCGGGAGTGATCCCCACCGGGGAGCTGTTTTTT.

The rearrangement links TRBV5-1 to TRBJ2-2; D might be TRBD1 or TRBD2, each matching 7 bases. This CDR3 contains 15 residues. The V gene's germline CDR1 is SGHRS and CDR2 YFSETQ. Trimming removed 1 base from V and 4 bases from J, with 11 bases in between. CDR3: CASSLPGGVTGELFF. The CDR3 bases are TGCGCCAGCAGCTTGCCAGGGGGGGTCACCGGGGAGCTGTTTTTT.

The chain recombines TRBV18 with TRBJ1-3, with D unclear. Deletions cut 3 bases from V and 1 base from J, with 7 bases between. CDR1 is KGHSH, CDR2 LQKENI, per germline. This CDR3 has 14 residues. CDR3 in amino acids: CASSPTGSGNTIYF. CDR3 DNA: TGTGCCAGCTCACCGACCGGATCTGGAAACACCATATATTTT.

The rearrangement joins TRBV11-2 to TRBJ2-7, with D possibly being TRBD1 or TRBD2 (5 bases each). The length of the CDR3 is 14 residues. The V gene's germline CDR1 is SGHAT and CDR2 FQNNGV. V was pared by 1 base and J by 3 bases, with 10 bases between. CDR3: CASSLVWDGYEQYF. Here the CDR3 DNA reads TGTGCCAGCAGCTTAGTTTGGGACGGCTACGAGCAGTACTTC.

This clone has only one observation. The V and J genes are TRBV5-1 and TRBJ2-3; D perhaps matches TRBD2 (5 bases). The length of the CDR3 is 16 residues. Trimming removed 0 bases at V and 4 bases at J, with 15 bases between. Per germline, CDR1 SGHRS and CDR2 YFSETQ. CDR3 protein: CASSLGVGSISDTQYF. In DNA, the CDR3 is TGCGCCAGCAGCTTGGGAGTGGGGAGTATCTCAGATACGCAGTATTTT.

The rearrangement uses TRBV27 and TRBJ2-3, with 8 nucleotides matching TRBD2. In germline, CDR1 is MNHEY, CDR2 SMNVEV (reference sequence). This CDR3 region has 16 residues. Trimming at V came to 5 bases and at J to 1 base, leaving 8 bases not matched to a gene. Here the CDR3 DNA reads TGTGCCAGCAGTCAGTTTGCCGGGGGGGGCACAGATACGCAGTATTTT. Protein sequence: CASSQFAGGGTDTQYF.

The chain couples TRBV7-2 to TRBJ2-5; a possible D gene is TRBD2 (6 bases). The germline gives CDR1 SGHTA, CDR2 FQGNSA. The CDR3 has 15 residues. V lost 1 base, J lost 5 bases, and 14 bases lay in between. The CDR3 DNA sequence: TGTGCCAGCAGCTTAGTCGGGGGAGTGAGGGAGACCCAGTACTTC. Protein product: CASSLVGGVRETQYF. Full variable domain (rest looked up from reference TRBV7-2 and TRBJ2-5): GAGVSQSPSNKVTEKGKDVELRCDPISGHTALYWYRQSLGQGLEFLIYFQGNSAPDKSGLPSDRFSAERTGGSVSTLTIQRTQQEDSAVYLCASSLVGGVRETQYFGPGTRLLVL.

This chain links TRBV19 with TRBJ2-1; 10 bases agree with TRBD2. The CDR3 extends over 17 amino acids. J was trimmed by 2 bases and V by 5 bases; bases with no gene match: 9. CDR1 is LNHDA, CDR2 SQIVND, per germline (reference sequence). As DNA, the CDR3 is TGTGCCAGTAGTCCGGCACAAGCGGGAGGGCCCTACAATGAGCAGTTCTTC. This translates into CASSPAQAGGPYNEQFF.

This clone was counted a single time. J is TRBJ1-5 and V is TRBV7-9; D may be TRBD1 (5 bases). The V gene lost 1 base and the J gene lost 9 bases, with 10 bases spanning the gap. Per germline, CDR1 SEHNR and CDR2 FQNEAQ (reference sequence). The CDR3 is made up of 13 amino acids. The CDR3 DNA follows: TGTGCCAGCAGCTTAGAGGGGTTGAGGCCCCAGCATTTT. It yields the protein CASSLEGLRPQHF.

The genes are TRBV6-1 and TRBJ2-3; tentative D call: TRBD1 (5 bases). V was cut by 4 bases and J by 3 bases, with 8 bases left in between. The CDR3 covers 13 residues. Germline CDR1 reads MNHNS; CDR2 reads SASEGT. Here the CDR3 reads CASSATDTDTQYF. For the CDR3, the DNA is TGTGCCAGCAGTGCGACAGATACAGATACGCAGTATTTT.

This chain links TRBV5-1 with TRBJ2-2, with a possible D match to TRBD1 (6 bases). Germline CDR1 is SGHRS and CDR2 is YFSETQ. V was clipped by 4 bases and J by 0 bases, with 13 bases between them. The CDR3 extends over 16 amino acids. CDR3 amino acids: CASSKTTGPNTGELFF. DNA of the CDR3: TGCGCCAGCAGCAAAACGACAGGACCGAACACCGGGGAGCTGTTTTTT.

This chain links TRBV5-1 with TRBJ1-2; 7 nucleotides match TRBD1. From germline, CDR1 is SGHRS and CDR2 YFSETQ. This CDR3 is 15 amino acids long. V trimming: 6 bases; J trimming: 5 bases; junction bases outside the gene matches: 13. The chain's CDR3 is CASNPGGDRAYGYTF. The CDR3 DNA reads TGCGCCAGCAACCCAGGCGGTGACAGGGCGTATGGCTACACCTTC.

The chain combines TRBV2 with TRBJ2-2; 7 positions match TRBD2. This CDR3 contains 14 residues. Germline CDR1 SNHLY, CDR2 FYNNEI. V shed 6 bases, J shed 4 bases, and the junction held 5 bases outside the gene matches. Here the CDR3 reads CASRAGVATGELFF. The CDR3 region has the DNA TGTGCCAGCAGGGCGGGAGTGGCCACCGGGGAGCTGTTTTTT.

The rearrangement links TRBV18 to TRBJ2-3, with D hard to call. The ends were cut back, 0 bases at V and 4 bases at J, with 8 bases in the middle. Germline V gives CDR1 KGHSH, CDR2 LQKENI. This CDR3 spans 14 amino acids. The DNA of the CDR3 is TGTGCCAGCTCACCACCGAGCCGGTCAGATACGCAGTATTTT. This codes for CASSPPSRSDTQYF.

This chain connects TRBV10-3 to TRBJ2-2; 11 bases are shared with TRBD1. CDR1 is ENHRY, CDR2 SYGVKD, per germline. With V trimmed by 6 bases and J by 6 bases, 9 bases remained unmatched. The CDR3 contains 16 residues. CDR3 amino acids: CAISGVGQGVSGELFF. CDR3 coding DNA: TGTGCCATCAGCGGCGTGGGACAGGGGGTATCCGGGGAGCTGTTTTTT.

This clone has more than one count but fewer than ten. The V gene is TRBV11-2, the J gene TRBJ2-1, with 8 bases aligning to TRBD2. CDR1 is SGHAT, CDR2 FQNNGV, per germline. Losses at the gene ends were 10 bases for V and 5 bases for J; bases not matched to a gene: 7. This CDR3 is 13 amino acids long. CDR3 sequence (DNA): TGTGCCACCAATTTAGCGGGAAACAATGAGCAGTTCTTC. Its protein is CATNLAGNNEQFF.

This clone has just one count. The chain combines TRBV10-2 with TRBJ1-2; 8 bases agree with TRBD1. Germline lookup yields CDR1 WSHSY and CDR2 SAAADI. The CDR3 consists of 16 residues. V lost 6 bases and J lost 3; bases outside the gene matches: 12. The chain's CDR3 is CASSPGTGHQDYGYTF. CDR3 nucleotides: TGCGCCAGCAGCCCCGGGACAGGCCACCAAGACTATGGCTACACCTTC.

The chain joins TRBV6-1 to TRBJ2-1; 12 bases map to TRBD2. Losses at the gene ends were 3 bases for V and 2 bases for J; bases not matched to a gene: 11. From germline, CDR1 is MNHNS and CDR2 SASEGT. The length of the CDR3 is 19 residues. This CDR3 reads CASSDRLAGAGLPYNEQFF. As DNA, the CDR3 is TGTGCCAGCAGTGACCGACTAGCGGGAGCAGGCTTGCCCTACAATGAGCAGTTCTTC.

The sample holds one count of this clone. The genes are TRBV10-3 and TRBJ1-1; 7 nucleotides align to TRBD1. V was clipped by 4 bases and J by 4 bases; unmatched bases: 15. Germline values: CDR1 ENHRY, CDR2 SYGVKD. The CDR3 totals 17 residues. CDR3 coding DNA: TGTGCCATCAGTGGCGGGGGGAGACAGGGAGTATTCACTGAAGCTTTCTTT. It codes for CAISGGGRQGVFTEAFF.

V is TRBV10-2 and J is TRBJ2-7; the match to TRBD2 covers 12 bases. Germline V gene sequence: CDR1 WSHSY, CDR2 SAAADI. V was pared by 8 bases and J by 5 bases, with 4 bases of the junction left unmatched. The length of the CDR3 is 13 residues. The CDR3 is CASGLAGHNEQYF. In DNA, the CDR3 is TGCGCCAGCGGACTAGCGGGACATAACGAGCAGTACTTC.

The CDR3 protein is CAWSPTRLAGAETQYF. For the CDR3, the DNA is TGTGCCTGGAGCCCTACCCGGCTAGCGGGAGCAGAGACCCAGTACTTC. The gene calls are TRBV30 and TRBJ2-5; 10 bases line up with TRBD2. V shed 3 bases and J 4 bases; nucleotides not matched to a gene: 11. Germline loops: CDR1 GTSNPN, CDR2 SVGIG (reference sequence). CDR3 length equals 16 residues.

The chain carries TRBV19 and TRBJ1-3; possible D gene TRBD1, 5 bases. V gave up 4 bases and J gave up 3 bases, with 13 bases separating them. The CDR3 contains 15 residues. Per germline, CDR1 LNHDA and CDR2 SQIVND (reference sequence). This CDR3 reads CASSTETVIGNTIYF. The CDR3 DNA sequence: TGTGCCAGTAGTACCGAGACAGTGATTGGAAACACCATATATTTT.

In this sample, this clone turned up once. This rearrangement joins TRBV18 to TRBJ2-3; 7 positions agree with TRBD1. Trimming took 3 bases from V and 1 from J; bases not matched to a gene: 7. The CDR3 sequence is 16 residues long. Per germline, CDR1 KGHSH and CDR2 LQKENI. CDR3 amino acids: CASSPIQGIRTDTQYF. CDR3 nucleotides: TGTGCCAGCTCACCGATACAGGGGATCCGCACAGATACGCAGTATTTT. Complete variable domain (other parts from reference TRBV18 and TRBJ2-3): NAGVMQNPRHLVRRRGQEARLRCSPMKGHSHVYWYRQLPEEGLKFMVYLQKENIIDESGMPKERFSAEFPKEGPSILRIQQVVRGDSAAYFCASSPIQGIRTDTQYFGPGTRLTVL.

The CDR3 spells CASSSSWGEVGDTQYF. The CDR3 nucleotides are TGTGCCAGCAGCTCCTCTTGGGGGGAGGTTGGAGATACGCAGTATTTT. The gene calls are TRBV7-8 and TRBJ2-3, with TRBD2 as a possible D gene (6 bases). V was trimmed by 4 bases and J by 5 bases, leaving 19 bases between them. Per the germline V gene, CDR1 is SGHVS and CDR2 is FQNEAQ. The CDR3 sequence is 16 residues long.

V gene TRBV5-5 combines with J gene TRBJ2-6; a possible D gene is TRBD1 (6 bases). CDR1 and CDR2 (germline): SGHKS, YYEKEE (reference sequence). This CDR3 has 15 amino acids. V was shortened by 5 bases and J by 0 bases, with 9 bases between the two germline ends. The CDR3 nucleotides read TGTGCCAGCAGGACAGGATTCTCTGGGGCCAACGTCCTGACTTTC. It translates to CASRTGFSGANVLTF. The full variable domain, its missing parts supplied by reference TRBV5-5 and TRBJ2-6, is DAGVTQSPTHLIKTRGQQVTLRCSPISGHKSVSWYQQVLGQGPQFIFQYYEKEERGRGNFPDRFSARQFPNYSSELNVNALLLGDSALYLCASRTGFSGANVLTFGAGSRLTVL.

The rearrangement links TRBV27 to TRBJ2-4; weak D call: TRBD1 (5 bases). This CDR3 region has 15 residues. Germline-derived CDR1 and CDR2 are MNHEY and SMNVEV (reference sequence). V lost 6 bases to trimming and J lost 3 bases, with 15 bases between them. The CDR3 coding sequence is TGTGCCAGCAGCCCTACCGACAGCCTCAAAAACATTCAGTACTTC. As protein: CASSPTDSLKNIQYF.

The CDR3 sequence is CASSLAGTDTGELFF. As DNA, the CDR3 is TGTGCCAGCAGCTTAGCTGGGACGGATACCGGGGAGCTGTTTTTT. This chain connects TRBV7-2 to TRBJ2-2; the D gene could be TRBD1 or TRBD2 (5 bases each). The V gene lost 0 bases and the J gene lost 5 bases, with 10 bases spanning the gap. Germline V gives CDR1 SGHTA, CDR2 FQGNSA. The CDR3 runs to 15 residues.

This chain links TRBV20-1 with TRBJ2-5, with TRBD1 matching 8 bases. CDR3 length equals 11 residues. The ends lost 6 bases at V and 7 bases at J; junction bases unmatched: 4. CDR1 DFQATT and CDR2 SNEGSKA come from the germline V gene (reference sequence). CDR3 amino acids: CSAAQGGTQYF. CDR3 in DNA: TGCAGTGCCGCACAGGGGGGGACCCAGTACTTC.

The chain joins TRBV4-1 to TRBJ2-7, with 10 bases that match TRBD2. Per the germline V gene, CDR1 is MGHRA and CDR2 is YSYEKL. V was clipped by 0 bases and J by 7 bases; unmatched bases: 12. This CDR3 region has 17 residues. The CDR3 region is CASSQEAALAGVGEQYF. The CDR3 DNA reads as TGCGCCAGCAGCCAAGAGGCGGCCCTAGCGGGAGTTGGAGAGCAGTACTTC.

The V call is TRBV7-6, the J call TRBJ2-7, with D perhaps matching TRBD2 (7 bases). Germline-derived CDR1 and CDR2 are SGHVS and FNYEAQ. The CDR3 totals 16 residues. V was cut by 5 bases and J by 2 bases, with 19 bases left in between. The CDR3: CASSPGASGITYEQYF. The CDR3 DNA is TGTGCCAGCAGCCCAGGGGCTAGCGGCATCACCTACGAGCAGTACTTC.

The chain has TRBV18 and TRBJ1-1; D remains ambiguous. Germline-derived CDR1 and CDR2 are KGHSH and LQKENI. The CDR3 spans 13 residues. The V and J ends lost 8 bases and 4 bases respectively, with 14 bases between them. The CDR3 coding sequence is TGTGCCAGCCAGACCCGGGAGGGCACTGAAGCTTTCTTT. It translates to CASQTREGTEAFF.